This entry lists 30 T cell receptor beta chains sequenced from one sample in a study of circulating and synovial CD4+ cells in juvenile arthritis. Method: immunoSEQ multiplex PCR; TCRdb's copy keeps in-frame clones and lacks some. The sample comprises over 11,000 clones, over 80% of which are singletons, and 3% to 4% rests with the top ten. Sequencing was carried out using CD4+ T cells from synovial fluid. The receptors stem from a human patient with juvenile idiopathic arthritis. Some clones in this sample may be carry-over from other donors' samples.

The chain couples TRBV7-9 to TRBJ1-3; D perhaps matches TRBD1 (6 bases). The germline CDR1 and CDR2 sequences are SEHNR and FQNEAQ (reference sequence). Trimming took 5 bases from V and 0 from J, leaving 11 bases between them. CDR3 length equals 15 residues. CDR3 in DNA: TGTGCCAGCAGCCCAACAGGGAGCTCTGGAAACACCATATATTTT. This sequence encodes CASSPTGSSGNTIYF.

J is TRBJ1-2 and V is TRBV19, with D unresolved. CDR3 length equals 12 residues. V lost 4 bases, J lost 7 bases, and 10 bases lay in between. Germline CDR1 is LNHDA and CDR2 is SQIVND (reference sequence). In DNA, the CDR3 is TGTGCCAGTAGTAGAGAGGGCCGTGGCTACACCTTC. Its protein product is CASSREGRGYTF.

The V call is TRBV6-5, the J call TRBJ1-4, with D perhaps TRBD1 (5 bases). The CDR3 consists of 16 residues. CDR1 and CDR2 from the germline V gene are MNHEY and SVGAGI. Trimming shortened V by 0 bases and J by 2 bases, and 10 bases separated the two germline ends. The CDR3 DNA reads as TGTGCCAGCAGTTACTCAGGGGTCTTGACTAATGAAAAACTGTTTTTT. Protein: CASSYSGVLTNEKLFF.

The CDR3 DNA reads TGTGCCAGCAGCTTAGTGGCCTTGGCTTACAATGAGCAGTTCTTC. Its translation is CASSLVALAYNEQFF. The V and J genes are TRBV11-1 and TRBJ2-1, with D hard to call. The ends were cut back, 1 base at V and 4 bases at J, with 11 bases in the middle. CDR3 length equals 15 residues. Germline lookup yields CDR1 SGHAT and CDR2 FQDESV (reference sequence).

As DNA, the CDR3 is TGTGCCAGCAGTCGAACAGAGGCCGCCGGGAGCTCCTATAATTCACCCCTCCACTTT. This encodes CASSRTEAAGSSYNSPLHF. The gene calls are TRBV2 and TRBJ1-6, with D unresolved. This CDR3 is 19 amino acids long. From germline, CDR1 is SNHLY and CDR2 FYNNEI. The V end lost 5 bases, the J end lost 0 bases, and 20 bases lay between the germline ends.

This chain links TRBV29-1 with TRBJ2-7; 9 nucleotides line up with TRBD1. The length of the CDR3 is 12 residues. Trimming removed 4 bases from V and 2 bases from J; junction bases left unmatched: 0. In germline, CDR1 is SQVTM, CDR2 ANQGSEA. The CDR3 sequence: CSVGQGAYEQYF. As DNA, the CDR3 is TGCAGCGTTGGACAGGGGGCCTACGAGCAGTACTTC.

Remarks on this clone: The junction departs from germline at one end; a sequencing error may be responsible. This same CDR3 is encoded by further DNA sequences in the sample. This chain connects TRBV5-1 to TRBJ1-6; a weak D match, TRBD1 (5 bases). This CDR3 has 14 residues. Germline V gene data show CDR1 as SGHRS and CDR2 as YFSETQ. The CDR3 DNA follows: TGCGCCAGCAGCTTGGGCCAGGGCAATTCCCCCCTCCACTTT. This encodes CASSLGQGNSPLHF.

This chain uses TRBV5-1 with TRBJ2-5; 7 nucleotides agree with TRBD2. V lost 3 bases to trimming and J lost 11 bases; unmatched junction nucleotides: 4. CDR3 length: 11 residues. Germline V lookup: CDR1 SGHRS, CDR2 YFSETQ. The CDR3 region has the DNA TGCGCCAGCAGCTCCCGGGGGGTGCAGTACTTC. Translating gives CASSSRGVQYF. The full variable domain, rest sourced from reference TRBV5-1 and TRBJ2-5, is KAGVTQTPRYLIKTRGQQVTLSCSPISGHRSVSWYQQTPGQGLQFLFEYFSETQRNKGNFPGRFSGRQFSNSRSEMNVSTLELGDSALYLCASSSRGVQYFGPGTRLLVL.

On this clone itself: Other DNA sequences in the sample encode the same CDR3. The CDR3 coding sequence is TGTGCCAGCAGTTACCGGGACAGGGGCGAGGATTCACCCCTCCACTTT. It specifies CASSYRDRGEDSPLHF. J is TRBJ1-6 and V is TRBV6-5; TRBD1 agrees at 10 bases. Germline CDR1 reads MNHEY; CDR2 reads SVGAGI. The CDR3 extends over 16 amino acids. The ends lost 2 bases at V and 8 bases at J; junction bases unmatched: 6.

This CDR3 reads CASSMSQGAYEQYF. DNA of the CDR3: TGTGCCAGCAGCATGTCGCAGGGGGCCTACGAGCAGTACTTC. The chain links TRBV28 to TRBJ2-7; 7 bases match TRBD1. This CDR3 is 14 amino acids long. Germline V gives CDR1 MDHEN, CDR2 SYDVKM. V dropped 6 bases and J dropped 2; count of bases not matched to a gene: 7.

This CDR3 is CASSRQTSGNTIYF. In nucleotides, the CDR3 is TGTGCCAGCAGTAGACAGACCTCTGGAAACACCATATATTTT. The chain recombines TRBV28 with TRBJ1-3, with a tentative D call TRBD1 (5 bases). CDR1 MDHEN and CDR2 SYDVKM come from the germline V gene. V lost 5 bases and J 0 bases, leaving 8 bases between the germline ends. The CDR3 length is 14 residues.

The genes are TRBV15 and TRBJ1-2, with 7 positions matching TRBD1. Germline V gives CDR1 LNHNV, CDR2 YYDKDF (reference sequence). This CDR3 region has 15 residues. V lost 5 bases, J lost 6 bases, and 12 bases stayed unmatched. The CDR3 bases are TGTGCCACCAGCGGTGATACAGGGGAGGCACATGGCTACACCTTC. It specifies CATSGDTGEAHGYTF. The complete variable domain, with remaining parts taken from reference TRBV15 and TRBJ1-2, reads DAMVIQNPRYQVTQFGKPVTLSCSQTLNHNVMYWYQQKSSQAPKLLFHYYDKDFNNEADTPDNFQSRRPNTSFCFLDIRSPGLGDTAMYLCATSGDTGEAHGYTFGSGTRLTVV.

The chain couples TRBV7-8 to TRBJ2-1; 7 bases align to TRBD2. CDR3 length equals 17 residues. Trimming at V came to 5 bases and at J to 2 bases, leaving 12 bases not matched to a gene. Germline CDR1 reads SGHVS; CDR2 reads FQNEAQ. CDR3 region: CASSDQQRGLPYNEQFF. In DNA form, the CDR3 reads TGTGCCAGCAGCGACCAACAGCGGGGACTGCCCTACAATGAGCAGTTCTTC. Variable domain in full (rest from reference TRBV7-8 and TRBJ2-1): GAGVSQSPRYKVAKRGQDVALRCDPISGHVSLFWYQQALGQGPEFLTYFQNEAQLDKSGLPSDRFFAERPEGSVSTLKIQRTQQEDSAVYLCASSDQQRGLPYNEQFFGPGTRLTVL.

Points on this clone: The sample holds other DNA sequences that translate to the same CDR3. The gene calls are TRBV4-3 and TRBJ1-6, with unresolved D. The CDR3 length is 17 residues. V was pared by 1 base and J by 8 bases, with 18 bases between. CDR1 LGHNA and CDR2 YSLEER come from the germline V gene. CDR3 bases: TGCGCCAGCAGCCAAGTCCTTATTCCGGTGGAGGATTCACCCCTCCACTTT. It translates to CASSQVLIPVEDSPLHF.

The chain links TRBV4-1 to TRBJ2-1; TRBD1 is a possible D gene (6 bases). The CDR3 spans 15 residues. The ends were cut back, 0 bases at V and 4 bases at J, with 10 bases in the middle. The V gene's germline CDR1 is MGHRA and CDR2 YSYEKL. The CDR3 DNA sequence: TGCGCCAGCAGCCAAGAGATGGGGGCGTACAATGAGCAGTTCTTC. As protein: CASSQEMGAYNEQFF.

The V call is TRBV15, the J call TRBJ1-1; D gene unclear. Per germline, CDR1 LNHNV and CDR2 YYDKDF (reference sequence). Between the trimmed V and J ends, which lost 1 base and 0 bases, there was a span of 15 bases. The CDR3 totals 17 residues. As DNA, the CDR3 is TGTGCCACCAGCAGAGCGGTCCTTAAAACAGTGAACACTGAAGCTTTCTTT. This translates into CATSRAVLKTVNTEAFF.

This chain joins TRBV7-9 and TRBJ2-1; 9 nucleotides align to TRBD1. The germline CDR1 and CDR2 sequences are SEHNR and FQNEAQ (reference sequence). J gave up 6 bases and V 4 bases, and 4 bases lay outside the gene matches. This CDR3 comprises 14 residues. The DNA for the CDR3 is TGTGCCAGCAGCTGGGGACAGGGAAGCAATGAGCAGTTCTTC. This translates into CASSWGQGSNEQFF.

With regard to this clone: The same CDR3 is also encoded by other DNA sequences in this sample. V and J are TRBV29-1 and TRBJ2-7; TRBD2 is a possible D gene (6 bases). CDR3 length: 12 residues. The germline V gene has CDR1 SQVTM and CDR2 ANQGSEA. V dropped 2 bases and J dropped 3 bases, with 8 bases sitting between them. CDR3 sequence: CSVESGDYEQYF. For the CDR3, the DNA is TGCAGCGTTGAATCGGGAGACTACGAGCAGTACTTC.

This chain connects TRBV5-8 to TRBJ2-7; D gene uncertain. From germline, CDR1 is SGHTS and CDR2 YDEGEE. The CDR3 extends over 16 amino acids. The V end was cut by 0 bases, the J end by 4 bases, with 17 bases between. The CDR3 protein is CASSLAPSKNSYEQYF. CDR3 bases: TGTGCCAGCAGCTTGGCCCCCTCTAAGAATAGTTACGAGCAGTACTTC.

The table lists this clone with a count of one. Its ends do not fully match the called genes, so a read error is possible. This chain joins TRBV5-1 and TRBJ2-7; D is perhaps TRBD1 (6 bases). Germline lookup yields CDR1 SGHRS and CDR2 YFSETQ. This CDR3 spans 14 amino acids. CDR3 loop: CAGSVSGQIYEQYF. For the CDR3, the DNA is TGCGCCGGCAGCGTTTCCGGACAGATTTACGAGCAGTACTTC.

The chain carries TRBV6-5 and TRBJ2-7; 7 bases are shared with TRBD1. CDR3 length equals 12 residues. V gave up 6 bases and J gave up 6 bases; unmatched junction bases: 5. In germline, CDR1 is MNHEY, CDR2 SVGAGI. CDR3 bases: TGTGCCAGCAGCTACAGGGGAAGCGAGCAGTACTTC. Translated, it gives CASSYRGSEQYF.

The chain has TRBV30 and TRBJ1-3; D is possibly TRBD1 (6 bases). CDR1 and CDR2 from the germline V gene are GTSNPN and SVGIG (reference sequence). The CDR3 is 15 residues long. V was clipped by 2 bases and J by 3 bases, with 14 bases between them. The CDR3 DNA reads as TGTGCCTGGAGTCCGCCGGGGGGCGATGGAAACACCATATATTTT. Its protein product is CAWSPPGGDGNTIYF.

This clone was seen a single time. The rearrangement joins TRBV29-1 to TRBJ1-4; 7 nucleotides agree with TRBD1. V shed 4 bases and J 5 bases; nucleotides not matched to a gene: 1. The CDR3 is 12 residues long. Germline CDR1 reads SQVTM; CDR2 reads ANQGSEA. CDR3: CSVARGNEKLFF. The CDR3 nucleotides read TGCAGCGTTGCCAGGGGGAATGAAAAACTGTTTTTT.

The chain joins TRBV27 to TRBJ2-1; D uncertain. The V gene's germline CDR1 is MNHEY and CDR2 SMNVEV (reference sequence). V was shortened by 5 bases and J by 5 bases, with 10 bases between the two germline ends. The CDR3 is 13 residues long. CDR3 in amino acids: CASSRRTNNEQFF. CDR3 in DNA: TGTGCCAGCAGTCGAAGAACTAACAATGAGCAGTTCTTC.

The CDR3 loop reads CASSVTGNYGYTF. In DNA form, the CDR3 reads TGTGCCAGCAGCGTTACAGGAAACTATGGCTACACCTTC. V usage is TRBV9 and J usage is TRBJ1-2; D might be TRBD1 (5 bases). V gave up 2 bases and J gave up 2 bases, with 7 bases separating them. Germline V gene data show CDR1 as SGDLS and CDR2 as YYNGEE. CDR3 length: 13 residues.

The chain combines TRBV6-1 with TRBJ1-2; D is undetermined. The CDR3 is 15 amino acids. Germline-derived CDR1 and CDR2 are MNHNS and SASEGT. V lost 3 bases and J 0 bases, leaving 11 bases between the germline ends. CDR3 amino acids: CASSDLTGPNYGYTF. CDR3 in DNA: TGTGCCAGCAGTGATTTAACCGGTCCTAACTATGGCTACACCTTC.

The chain links TRBV6-6 to TRBJ2-5, with TRBD2 matching 8 bases. The DNA matches TRBJ2-7 better at its end, which makes the J call doubtful. The CDR3 is made up of 13 amino acids. Germline CDR1 MNHNY, CDR2 SVGAGI (reference sequence). The CDR3 DNA follows: TGTGCCAGCAAAAGCGGGAGCTCCTACGAGCAGTACTTC. Its translation is CASKSGSSYEQYF.

V and J are TRBV9 and TRBJ1-2; unclear D gene. Germline CDR1 reads SGDLS; CDR2 reads YYNGEE. V was pared by 3 bases and J by 8 bases, with 8 bases between. The CDR3 consists of 11 residues. This CDR3 is CASSASGGYTF. The CDR3 DNA reads TGTGCCAGCAGCGCCTCGGGGGGCTACACCTTC.

The chain employs TRBV6-4 and TRBJ2-7; tentative D call: TRBD1 (6 bases). Germline CDR1 MRHNA, CDR2 SNTAGT. CDR3 length: 13 amino acids. Deletions cut 4 bases from V and 5 bases from J, with 12 bases between. CDR3 sequence reads: CASSVSGADEQYF. The CDR3 nucleotides are TGTGCCAGCAGTGTGTCAGGGGCGGACGAGCAGTACTTC.

This clone was seen more than once but under ten times. This chain uses TRBV7-6 with TRBJ1-4; D is possibly TRBD1 (5 bases). CDR1 is SGHVS and CDR2 is FNYEAQ in the germline V gene. Trimming removed 1 base at V and 7 bases at J, with 13 bases between. This CDR3 comprises 15 residues. The CDR3 loop is CASSLGGRGTEKLFF. CDR3 coding DNA: TGTGCCAGCAGCTTAGGGGGCCGGGGGACTGAAAAACTGTTTTTT.